This is a list of T cell receptor beta chains from one sample in a study of blood T cell repertoires in COVID-19. Produced via immunoSEQ multiplex PCR; TCRdb's table is partial and in-frame only. In the table there are 150,000 to 200,000 clones, around 80% of which are singletons. Material: peripheral blood. All receptors derive from a woman older than 75 with active or convalescent COVID-19. Both conserved end residues are part of each CDR3. D genes are given only for firm matches. Clone size appears in some rows only: once, few, many, or a class for an expanded clone.

d_call	j_call	v_call	clone_size	cdr3_aa	cdr3_nt
.	TRBJ1-4	TRBV19	.	CASRKHVDEKLFF	TGTGCCAGTAGGAAGCACGTTGATGAAAAACTGTTTTTT
TRBD2	TRBJ2-7	TRBV13	.	CASSPGLERGPESYEQYF	TGTGCCAGCAGCCCGGGGTTGGAGCGGGGGCCCGAGTCTTACGAGCAGTACTTC
TRBD2	TRBJ2-3	TRBV7-2	.	CASSFSGGVENTQYF	TGTGCCAGCAGTTTTAGCGGGGGGGTTGAGAATACGCAGTATTTT
TRBD1	TRBJ1-1	TRBV27	once	CASSLWTGALNTEAFF	TGTGCCAGCAGTTTATGGACAGGGGCCTTGAACACTGAAGCTTTCTTT
TRBD1	TRBJ1-6	TRBV7-9	few	CASSPQRTGSPLHF	TGTGCCAGCAGCCCCCAGAGGACAGGCTCACCCCTCCACTTT
TRBD1	TRBJ2-6	TRBV19	.	CASSIAGQGSTGANVLTF	TGTGCCAGTAGTATAGCGGGACAGGGGAGCACTGGGGCCAACGTCCTGACTTTC
.	TRBJ2-3	TRBV29-1	.	CSARTILADTQYF	TGCAGCGCCAGGACTATACTGGCGGATACGCAGTATTTT
TRBD1	TRBJ1-3	TRBV28	.	CASSSGQARGNTIYF	TGTGCCAGCAGCTCCGGACAGGCTCGGGGAAACACCATATATTTT
TRBD1	TRBJ1-2	TRBV7-2	.	CASTGGRGGSNGYTF	TGTGCCAGCACAGGGGGCAGGGGTGGGAGTAATGGCTACACCTTC
TRBD2	TRBJ2-1	TRBV6-5	once	CASRYSGEQFF	TGTGCCAGCAGATATAGCGGGGAGCAGTTCTTC
TRBD2	TRBJ2-1	TRBV6-5	.	CASSYSIGGAYNEQFF	TGTGCCAGCAGTTACTCGATCGGGGGGGCCTACAATGAGCAGTTCTTC
.	TRBJ1-3	TRBV4-3	.	CASSQKGGDSGNTIYF	TGCGCCAGCAGCCAAAAAGGAGGGGACTCTGGAAACACCATATATTTT
TRBD1	TRBJ1-5	TRBV27	many	CASSHGGTGGGQPQHF	TGTGCCAGCAGTCATGGCGGGACAGGGGGCGGGCAGCCCCAGCATTTT
.	TRBJ1-1	TRBV19	.	CASSMWGTNTEAFF	TGTGCCAGTAGTATGTGGGGCACGAACACTGAAGCTTTCTTT
.	TRBJ2-5	TRBV7-9	.	CASSSRTALRGTQYF	TGTGCCAGCAGCTCTCGGACAGCCCTCAGAGGGACCCAGTACTTC
TRBD1	TRBJ1-2	TRBV28	.	CASSLFGQGANYGYTF	TGTGCCAGCAGTTTATTCGGGCAGGGGGCGAACTATGGCTACACCTTC
TRBD2	TRBJ2-3	TRBV5-1	.	CASSLTSGGTTDTQYF	TGCGCCAGCAGTCTAACTAGCGGGGGGACCACAGATACGCAGTATTTT
.	TRBJ2-1	TRBV6-5	once	CASSSYRAPYNEQFF	TGTGCCAGCAGTTCTTACAGGGCCCCATACAATGAGCAGTTCTTC
TRBD2	TRBJ2-1	TRBV10-2	.	CASTYSGGQINEQFF	TGCGCCAGCACCTACTCGGGGGGGCAAATCAATGAGCAGTTCTTC
TRBD1	TRBJ1-2	TRBV28	.	CASSSPGQGANGYTF	TGTGCCAGCAGTTCTCCGGGACAGGGGGCAAATGGCTACACCTTC
TRBD1	TRBJ2-7	TRBV19	.	CASSSLLGQGIEEQYF	TGTGCCAGTAGTAGCCTCCTGGGACAGGGGATCGAAGAGCAGTACTTC
.	TRBJ2-1	TRBV28	.	CASSLNRASYNEQFF	TGTGCCAGCAGTTTAAACAGGGCGTCCTACAATGAGCAGTTCTTC
.	TRBJ1-5	TRBV28	.	CASTQVTLWGPQHF	TGTGCCAGCACCCAAGTAACTCTATGGGGCCCCCAGCATTTT
.	TRBJ1-2	TRBV5-1	.	CASSAGRTGGVGYTF	TGCGCCAGCAGCGCGGGACGGACCGGAGGCGTAGGCTACACCTTC
.	TRBJ1-5	TRBV10-3	.	CAISESRRDNSNQPQHF	TGTGCCATCAGTGAGTCTCGCAGGGACAATAGCAATCAGCCCCAGCATTTT
TRBD2	TRBJ2-3	TRBV4-3	.	CASSQDRLAGGKQYF	TGCGCCAGCAGCCAAGATCGGCTAGCGGGGGGGAAGCAGTATTTT
TRBD1	TRBJ1-2	TRBV4-1	.	CASSQTGQVYGYTF	TGCGCCAGCAGCCAGACGGGACAGGTCTATGGCTACACCTTC
.	TRBJ1-3	TRBV28	.	CASGRVSGNTIYF	TGTGCCAGCGGGCGGGTGTCTGGAAACACCATATATTTT
TRBD1	TRBJ2-2	TRBV2	.	CASRADRAGGELFF	TGTGCCAGCAGGGCAGACAGGGCGGGCGGGGAGCTGTTTTTT
.	TRBJ1-5	TRBV23-1	once	CASSQSLFSRNQPQHF	TGCGCCAGCAGTCAATCCCTTTTTTCTCGCAATCAGCCCCAGCATTTT
.	TRBJ1-2	TRBV6-1	.	CASSEGGKGYGYTF	TGTGCCAGCAGTGAAGGAGGGAAGGGCTATGGCTACACCTTC
.	TRBJ1-4	TRBV7-2	.	CASSLGGYAREKLFF	TGTGCCAGCAGCTTGGGGGGATACGCGAGGGAAAAACTGTTTTTT
.	TRBJ1-5	TRBV19	.	CASSIGGLSYSNQPQHF	TGTGCCAGTAGTATAGGGGGCCTTTCATATAGCAATCAGCCCCAGCATTTT
TRBD1	TRBJ2-7	TRBV3-1/TRBV3-2	.	CASSKGQNSGYEQYF	TGTGCCAGCAGCAAGGGACAGAACTCCGGCTACGAGCAGTACTTC
TRBD1	TRBJ2-1	TRBV5-1	.	CASSKGQGVNEQFF	TGCGCCAGCAGCAAGGGACAGGGCGTCAATGAGCAGTTCTTC
.	TRBJ1-6	TRBV2	.	CASSEGVTPRVSALHF	TGTGCCAGCAGTGAAGGGGTCACTCCCCGGGTCTCGGCCCTCCACTTT
.	TRBJ1-4	TRBV4-2	.	CASSQKVDSWEKLFF	TGTGCCAGCAGCCAAAAAGTTGACAGCTGGGAAAAACTGTTTTTT
.	TRBJ2-7	TRBV27	few	CASSSRYEQYF	TGTGCCAGCAGTTCGCGGTACGAGCAGTACTTC
.	TRBJ2-7	TRBV5-1	.	CASSLDPTYEQYF	TGCGCCAGCAGCTTGGACCCTACCTACGAGCAGTACTTC
.	TRBJ2-1	TRBV27	.	CASSLVAGTYNEQFF	TGTGCCAGCAGTTTGGTTGCGGGGACTTACAATGAGCAGTTCTTC
.	TRBJ1-6	TRBV6-1	.	CASSEAVRHSLHF	TGTGCCAGCAGTGAAGCGGTCCGACACTCCCTCCACTTT
TRBD1	TRBJ1-1	TRBV5-1	.	CASSLSTGGDTEAFF	TGCGCCAGCAGCTTGTCGACAGGGGGGGACACTGAAGCTTTCTTT
.	TRBJ2-7	TRBV6-5	.	CASSLAGNEQYF	TGTGCCAGCAGCCTAGCTGGAAACGAGCAGTACTTC